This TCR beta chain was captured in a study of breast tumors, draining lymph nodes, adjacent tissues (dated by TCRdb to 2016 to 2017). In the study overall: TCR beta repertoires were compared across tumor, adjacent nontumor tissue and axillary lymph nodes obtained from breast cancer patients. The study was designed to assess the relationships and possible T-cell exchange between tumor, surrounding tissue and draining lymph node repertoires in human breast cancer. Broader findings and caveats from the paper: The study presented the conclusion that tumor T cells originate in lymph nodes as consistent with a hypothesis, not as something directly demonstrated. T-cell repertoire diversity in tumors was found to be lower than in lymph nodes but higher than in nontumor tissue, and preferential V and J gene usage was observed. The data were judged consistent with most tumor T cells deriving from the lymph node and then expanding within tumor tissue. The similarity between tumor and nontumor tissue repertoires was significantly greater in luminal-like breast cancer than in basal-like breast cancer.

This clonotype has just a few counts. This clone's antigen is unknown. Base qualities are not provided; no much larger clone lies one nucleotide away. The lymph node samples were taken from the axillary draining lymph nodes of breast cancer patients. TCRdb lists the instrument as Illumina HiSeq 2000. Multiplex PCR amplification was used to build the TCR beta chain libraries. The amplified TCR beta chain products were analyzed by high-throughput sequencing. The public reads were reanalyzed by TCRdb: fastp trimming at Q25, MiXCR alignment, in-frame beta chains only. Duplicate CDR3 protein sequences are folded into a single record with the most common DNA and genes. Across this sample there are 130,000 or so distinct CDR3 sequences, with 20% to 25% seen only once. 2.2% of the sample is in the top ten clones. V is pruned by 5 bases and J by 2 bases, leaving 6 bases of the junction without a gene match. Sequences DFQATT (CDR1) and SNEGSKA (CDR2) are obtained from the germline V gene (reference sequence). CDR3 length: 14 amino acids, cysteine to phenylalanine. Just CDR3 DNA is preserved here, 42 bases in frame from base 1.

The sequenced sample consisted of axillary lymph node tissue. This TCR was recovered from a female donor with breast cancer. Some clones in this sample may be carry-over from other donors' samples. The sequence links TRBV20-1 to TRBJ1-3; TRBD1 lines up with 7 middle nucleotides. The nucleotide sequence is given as TGCAGTGCTCATCCCGGGACAGCTGGAAACACCATATATTTT. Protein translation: CSAHPGTAGNTIYF.